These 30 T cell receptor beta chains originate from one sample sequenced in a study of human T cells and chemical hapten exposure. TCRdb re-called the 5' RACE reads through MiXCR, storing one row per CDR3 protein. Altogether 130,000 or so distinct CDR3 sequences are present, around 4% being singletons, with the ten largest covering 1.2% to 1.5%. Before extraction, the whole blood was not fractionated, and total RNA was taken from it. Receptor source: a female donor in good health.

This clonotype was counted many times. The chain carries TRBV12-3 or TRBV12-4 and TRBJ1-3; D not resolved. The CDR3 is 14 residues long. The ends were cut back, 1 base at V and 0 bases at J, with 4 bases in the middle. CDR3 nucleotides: TGTGCCAGCAGTTTAGGCTTCTCTGGAAACACCATATATTTT. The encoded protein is CASSLGFSGNTIYF.

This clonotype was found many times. The CDR3 region is CASSAGLLSYEQYF. CDR3 sequence (DNA): TGTGCCAGCAGTGCGGGACTTCTCTCCTACGAGCAGTACTTC. The V gene is TRBV28, the J gene TRBJ2-7, with TRBD2 as a possible D gene (6 bases). The V gene lost 5 bases and the J gene lost 0 bases, with 11 bases spanning the gap. This CDR3 spans 14 amino acids. From germline, CDR1 is MDHEN and CDR2 SYDVKM. The full variable domain, with the rest looked up from reference TRBV28 and TRBJ2-7, is DVKVTQSSRYLVKRTGEKVFLECVQDMDHENMFWYRQDPGLGLRLIYFSYDVKMKEKGDIPEGYSVSREKKERFSLILESASTNQTSMYLCASSAGLLSYEQYFGPGTRLTVT.

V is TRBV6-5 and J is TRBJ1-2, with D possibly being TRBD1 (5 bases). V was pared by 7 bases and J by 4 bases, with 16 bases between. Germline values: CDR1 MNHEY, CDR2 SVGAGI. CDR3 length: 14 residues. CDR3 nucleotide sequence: TGTGCCAGCATAGGGGTCGACAACATCTATGGCTACACCTTC. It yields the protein CASIGVDNIYGYTF.

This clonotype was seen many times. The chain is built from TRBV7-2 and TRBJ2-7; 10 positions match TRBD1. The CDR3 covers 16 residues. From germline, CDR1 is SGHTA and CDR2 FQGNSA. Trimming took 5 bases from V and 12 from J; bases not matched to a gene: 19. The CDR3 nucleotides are TGTGCCAGCAGCCACACCCGCGGCGGGACAGGGGACGAGTTGTACTTC. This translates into CASSHTRGGTGDELYF.

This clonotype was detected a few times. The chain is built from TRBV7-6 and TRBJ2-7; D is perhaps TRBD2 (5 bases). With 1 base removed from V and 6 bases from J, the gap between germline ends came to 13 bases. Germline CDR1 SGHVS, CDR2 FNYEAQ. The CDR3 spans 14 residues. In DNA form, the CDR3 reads TGTGCCAGCAGCTTAGATCCAGCGGCGAGCGAGCAGTACTTC. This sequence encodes CASSLDPAASEQYF.

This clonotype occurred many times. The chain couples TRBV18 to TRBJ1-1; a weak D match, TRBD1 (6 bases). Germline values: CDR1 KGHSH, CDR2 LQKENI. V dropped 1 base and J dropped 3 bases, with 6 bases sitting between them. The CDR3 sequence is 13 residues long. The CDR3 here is CASSPQGDTEAFF. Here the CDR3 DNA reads TGTGCCAGCTCACCACAGGGGGACACTGAAGCTTTCTTT.

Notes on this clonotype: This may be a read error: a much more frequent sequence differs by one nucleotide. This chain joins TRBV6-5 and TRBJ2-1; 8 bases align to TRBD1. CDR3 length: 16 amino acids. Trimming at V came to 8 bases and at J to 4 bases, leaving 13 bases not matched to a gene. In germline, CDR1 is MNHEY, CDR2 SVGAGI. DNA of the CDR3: TGTGCCAGCTCCCCCTTTGGACAGGGATGTTACAATGAGCAGTTCTTC. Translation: CASSPFGQGCYNEQFF.

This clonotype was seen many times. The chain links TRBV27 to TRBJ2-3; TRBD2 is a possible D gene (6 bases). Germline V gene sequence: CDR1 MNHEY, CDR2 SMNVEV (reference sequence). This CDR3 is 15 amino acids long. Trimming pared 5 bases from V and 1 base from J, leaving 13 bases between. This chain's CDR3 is CASSAPGLGTDTQYF. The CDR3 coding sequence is TGTGCCAGCAGTGCTCCGGGACTCGGCACAGATACGCAGTATTTT.

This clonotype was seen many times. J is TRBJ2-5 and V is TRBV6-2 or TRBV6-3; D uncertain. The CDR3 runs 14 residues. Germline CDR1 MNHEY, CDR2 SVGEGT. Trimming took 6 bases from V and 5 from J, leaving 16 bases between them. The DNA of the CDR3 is TGTGCCAGCAGCTCCGAGCGTCAGCCCGAGACCCAGTACTTC. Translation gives CASSSERQPETQYF.

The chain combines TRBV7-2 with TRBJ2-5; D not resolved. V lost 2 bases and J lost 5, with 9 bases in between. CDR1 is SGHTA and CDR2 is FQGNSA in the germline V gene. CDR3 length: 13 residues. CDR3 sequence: CASSLTGFETQYF. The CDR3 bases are TGTGCCAGCAGCTTAACTGGTTTTGAGACCCAGTACTTC.

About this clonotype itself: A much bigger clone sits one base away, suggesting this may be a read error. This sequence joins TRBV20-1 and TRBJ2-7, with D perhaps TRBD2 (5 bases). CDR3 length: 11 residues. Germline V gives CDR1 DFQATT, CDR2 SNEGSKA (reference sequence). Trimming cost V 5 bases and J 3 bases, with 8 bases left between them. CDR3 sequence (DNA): TGCAGTGCTTGGAGCGGCTACGAGCAGTACTTC. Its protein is CSAWSGYEQYF.

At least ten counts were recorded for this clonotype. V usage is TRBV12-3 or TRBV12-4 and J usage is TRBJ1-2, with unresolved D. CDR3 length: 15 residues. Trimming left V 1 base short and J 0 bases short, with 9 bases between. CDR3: CASSLGTQANYGYTF. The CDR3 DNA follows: TGTGCCAGCAGTTTAGGGACCCAAGCTAACTATGGCTACACCTTC.

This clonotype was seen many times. The CDR3 nucleotides read TGTGCCAGCAGCGTCAATACGGGGAACACCGGGGAGCTGTTTTTT. It specifies CASSVNTGNTGELFF. V is TRBV9 and J is TRBJ2-2; D gene uncertain. Deletions cut 2 bases from V and 1 base from J, with 9 bases between. CDR3 size: 15 residues. From germline, CDR1 is SGDLS and CDR2 YYNGEE.

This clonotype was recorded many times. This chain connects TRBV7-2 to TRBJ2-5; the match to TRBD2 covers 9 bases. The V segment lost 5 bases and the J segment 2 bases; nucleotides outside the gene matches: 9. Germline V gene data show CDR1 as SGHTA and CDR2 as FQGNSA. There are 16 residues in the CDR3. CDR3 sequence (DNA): TGTGCCAGCAGCCTCATGGCTAGCGGGACACAAGAGACCCAGTACTTC. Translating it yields CASSLMASGTQETQYF.

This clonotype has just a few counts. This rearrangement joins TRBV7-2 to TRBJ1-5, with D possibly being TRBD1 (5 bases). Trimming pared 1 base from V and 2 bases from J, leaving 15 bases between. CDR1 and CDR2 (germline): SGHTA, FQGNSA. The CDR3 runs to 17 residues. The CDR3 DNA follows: TGTGCCAGCAGCTTAGTGGCAGGGAGTAACGGCAATCAGCCCCAGCATTTT. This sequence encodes CASSLVAGSNGNQPQHF.

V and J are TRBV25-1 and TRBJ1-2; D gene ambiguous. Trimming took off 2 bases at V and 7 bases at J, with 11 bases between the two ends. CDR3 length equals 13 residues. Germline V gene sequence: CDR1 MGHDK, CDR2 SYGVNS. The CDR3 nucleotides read TGTGCCAGCAGTGAAGGTCAGATAAGTGGCTACACCTTC. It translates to CASSEGQISGYTF.

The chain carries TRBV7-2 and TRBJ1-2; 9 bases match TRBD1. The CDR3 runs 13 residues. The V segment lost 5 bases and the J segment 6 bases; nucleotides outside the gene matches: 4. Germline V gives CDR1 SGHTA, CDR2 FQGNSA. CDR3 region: CASSRDRDDGYTF. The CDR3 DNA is TGTGCCAGCAGCCGGGACAGGGACGATGGCTACACCTTC.

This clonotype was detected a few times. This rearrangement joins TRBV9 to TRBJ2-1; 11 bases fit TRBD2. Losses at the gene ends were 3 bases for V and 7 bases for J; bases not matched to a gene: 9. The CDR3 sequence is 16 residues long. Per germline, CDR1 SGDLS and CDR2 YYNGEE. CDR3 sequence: CASSATVAGGYNEQFF. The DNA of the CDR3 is TGTGCCAGCAGCGCAACAGTAGCGGGGGGGTATAATGAGCAGTTCTTC. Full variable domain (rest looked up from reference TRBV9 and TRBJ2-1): DSGVTQTPKHLITATGQRVTLRCSPRSGDLSVYWYQQSLDQGLQFLIQYYNGEERAKGNILERFSAQQFPDLHSELNLSSLELGDSALYFCASSATVAGGYNEQFFGPGTRLTVL.

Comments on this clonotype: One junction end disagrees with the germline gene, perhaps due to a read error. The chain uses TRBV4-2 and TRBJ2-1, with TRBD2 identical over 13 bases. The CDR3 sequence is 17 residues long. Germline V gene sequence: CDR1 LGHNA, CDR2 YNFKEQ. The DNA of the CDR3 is TGTGTCAGCAGCCACAGGACTAGCGGGGGTGGTGACAATGAGCAGTTCTTC. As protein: CVSSHRTSGGGDNEQFF.

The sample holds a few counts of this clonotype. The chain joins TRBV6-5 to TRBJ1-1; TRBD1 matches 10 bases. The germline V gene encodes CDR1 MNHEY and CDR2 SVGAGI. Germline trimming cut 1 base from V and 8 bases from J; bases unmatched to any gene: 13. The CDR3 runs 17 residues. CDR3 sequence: CASSYFPGTGESLEAFF. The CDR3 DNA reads TGTGCCAGCAGTTACTTTCCCGGGACAGGGGAATCACTCGAAGCTTTCTTT.

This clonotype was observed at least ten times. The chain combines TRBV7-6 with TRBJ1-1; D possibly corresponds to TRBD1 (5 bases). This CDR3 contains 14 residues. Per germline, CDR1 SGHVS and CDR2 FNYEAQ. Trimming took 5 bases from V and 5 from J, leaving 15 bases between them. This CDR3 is CASSLRDDGTEAFF. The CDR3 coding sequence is TGTGCCAGCAGCCTACGGGACGATGGGACTGAAGCTTTCTTT.

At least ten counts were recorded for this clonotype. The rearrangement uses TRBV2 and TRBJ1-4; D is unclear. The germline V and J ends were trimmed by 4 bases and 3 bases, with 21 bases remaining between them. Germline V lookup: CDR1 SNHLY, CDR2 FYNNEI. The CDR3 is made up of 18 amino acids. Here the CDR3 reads CASSATASAGSANEKLFF. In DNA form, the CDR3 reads TGTGCCAGCAGTGCAACAGCCTCCGCCGGTTCAGCTAATGAAAAACTGTTTTTT.

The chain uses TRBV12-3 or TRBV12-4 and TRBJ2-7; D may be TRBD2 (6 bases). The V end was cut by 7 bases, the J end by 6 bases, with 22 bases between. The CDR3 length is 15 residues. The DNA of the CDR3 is TGTGCCAGCATTCCAGACGGATGTTTGGGGGGCGAGCAGTACTTC. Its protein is CASIPDGCLGGEQYF.

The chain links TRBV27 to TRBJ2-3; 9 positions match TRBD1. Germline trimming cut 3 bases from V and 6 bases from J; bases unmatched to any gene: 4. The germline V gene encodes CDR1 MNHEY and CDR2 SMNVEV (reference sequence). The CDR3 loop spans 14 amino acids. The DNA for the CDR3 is TGTGCCAGCAGTTTTCCCGGGACAGGGGATACGCAGTATTTT. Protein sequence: CASSFPGTGDTQYF.

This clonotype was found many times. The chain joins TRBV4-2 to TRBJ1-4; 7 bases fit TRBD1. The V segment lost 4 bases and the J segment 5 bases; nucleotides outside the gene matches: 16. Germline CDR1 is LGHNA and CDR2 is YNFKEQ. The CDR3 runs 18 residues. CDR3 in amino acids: CASSRGGQANTINEKLFF. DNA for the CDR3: TGTGCCAGCAGCCGTGGCGGACAGGCGAACACCATAAATGAAAAACTGTTTTTT.

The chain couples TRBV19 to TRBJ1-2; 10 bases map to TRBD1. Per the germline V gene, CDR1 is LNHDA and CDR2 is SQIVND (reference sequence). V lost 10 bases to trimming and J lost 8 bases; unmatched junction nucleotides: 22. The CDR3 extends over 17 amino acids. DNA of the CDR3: TGTGCCACCGCGGACAGGGGGACTTTGAATATCCTGGGAGGCTACACCTTC. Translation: CATADRGTLNILGGYTF.

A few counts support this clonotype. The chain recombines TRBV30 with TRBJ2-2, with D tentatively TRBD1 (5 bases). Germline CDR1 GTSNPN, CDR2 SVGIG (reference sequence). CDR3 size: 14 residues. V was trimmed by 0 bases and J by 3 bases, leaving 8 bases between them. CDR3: CAWSVWGYTGELFF. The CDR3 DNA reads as TGTGCCTGGAGTGTCTGGGGCTACACCGGGGAGCTGTTTTTT.

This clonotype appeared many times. The CDR3 bases are TGTGCCAGCAGCGTAGCCCCTGGCACAGATACGCAGTATTTT. This sequence encodes CASSVAPGTDTQYF. V and J are TRBV9 and TRBJ2-3; D gene unclear. Germline V gives CDR1 SGDLS, CDR2 YYNGEE. Trimming removed 0 bases from V and 1 base from J, with 6 bases in between. This CDR3 spans 14 amino acids.

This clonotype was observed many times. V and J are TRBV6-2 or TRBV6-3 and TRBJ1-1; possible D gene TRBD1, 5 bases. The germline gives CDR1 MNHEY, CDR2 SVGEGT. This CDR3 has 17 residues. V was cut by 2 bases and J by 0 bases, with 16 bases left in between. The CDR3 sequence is CASSYNPGTDMNTEAFF. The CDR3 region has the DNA TGTGCCAGCAGTTACAACCCCGGGACCGACATGAACACTGAAGCTTTCTTT.

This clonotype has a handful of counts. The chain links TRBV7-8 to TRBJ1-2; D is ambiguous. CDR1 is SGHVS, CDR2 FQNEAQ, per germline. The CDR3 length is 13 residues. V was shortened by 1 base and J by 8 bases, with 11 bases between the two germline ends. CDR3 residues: CASSLVAGGGYTF. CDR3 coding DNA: TGTGCCAGCAGCTTAGTGGCCGGAGGAGGCTACACCTTC.